This T cell receptor beta chain was captured by sequencing in a study of T cell repertoires in cytomegalovirus infection. About the research overall: Public TCR beta signature analysis indicated the presence of both CMV infection and matching HLA type. Study-wide findings and caveats: CMV-specific TCR beta clonotypes restricted by HLA-C were the ones dominating the ex vivo response. Public TCR beta family frequency separated CMV-and-HLA carriers, including in an independent cohort.

About this clonotype itself: Its specificity is unknown.

V lost 3 bases and J 3 bases, leaving 14 bases between the germline ends. The CDR3 has 16 residues. Looked up from germline, CDR1 is SNHLY and CDR2 is FYNNEI. Via MiXCR, TCRdb re-called the reads, giving one row per CDR3 protein. The sample lists fewer than 700,000 distinct CDR3 sequences, less than 25% occurring once. This chain uses TRBV2 with TRBJ2-2; D not resolved. The sequence was obtained from a human donor in good health (CMV status not recorded). Some clones in this sample may be carry-over from other donors' samples. Sequencing was done on a sample of CD8+ T cells from PBMCs. CDR3 protein: CASSDRYGIDTGELFF. Written as DNA, the CDR3 is TGTGCCAGCAGTGACCGTTATGGGATCGACACCGGGGAGCTGTTTTTT.